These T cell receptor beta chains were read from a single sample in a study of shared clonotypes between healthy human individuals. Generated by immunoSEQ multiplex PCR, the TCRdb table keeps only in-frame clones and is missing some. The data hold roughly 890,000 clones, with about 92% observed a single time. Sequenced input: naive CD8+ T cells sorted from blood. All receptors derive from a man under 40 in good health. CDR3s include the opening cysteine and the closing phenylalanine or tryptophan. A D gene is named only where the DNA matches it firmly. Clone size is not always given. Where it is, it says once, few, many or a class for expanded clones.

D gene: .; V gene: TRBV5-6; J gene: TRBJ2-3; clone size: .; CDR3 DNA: TGTGCCAGCAGCTTGGCCGGAAGCACAGATACGCAGTATTTT; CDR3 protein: CASSLAGSTDTQYF
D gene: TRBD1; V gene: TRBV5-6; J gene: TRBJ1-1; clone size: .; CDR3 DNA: TGTGCCAGCAGCTTGATTCAGGGGGCAGGCACTGAAGCTTTCTTT; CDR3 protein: CASSLIQGAGTEAFF
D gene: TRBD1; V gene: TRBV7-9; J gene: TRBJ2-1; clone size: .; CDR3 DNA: TGTGCCAGCATAGGAGGACAGGGGTCCAATGAGCAGTTCTTC; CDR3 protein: CASIGGQGSNEQFF
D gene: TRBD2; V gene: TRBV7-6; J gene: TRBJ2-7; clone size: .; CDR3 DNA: TGTGCCAGCAGCTTAGGGGGCGCTTGGGACCTAGCGGGGGACTCCTACGAGCAGTACTTC; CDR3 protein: CASSLGGAWDLAGDSYEQYF
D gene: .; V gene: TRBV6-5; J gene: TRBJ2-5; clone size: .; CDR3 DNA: TGTGCCAGCAGTTACTCGCTACTGCAACAAGAGACCCAGTACTTC; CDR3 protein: CASSYSLLQQETQYF
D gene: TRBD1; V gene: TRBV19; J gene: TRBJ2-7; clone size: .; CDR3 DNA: TGTGCCAGTAGTCCCCAGGGGGCGCGGAACGAGCAGTACTTC; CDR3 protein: CASSPQGARNEQYF
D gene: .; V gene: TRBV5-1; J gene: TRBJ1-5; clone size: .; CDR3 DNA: TGCGCCAGCAGCTTGGACTACCTCAATCAGCCCCAGCATTTT; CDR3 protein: CASSLDYLNQPQHF
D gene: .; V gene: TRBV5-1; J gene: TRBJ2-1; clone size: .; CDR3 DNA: TGCGCCAGCAGGCAGGGGCTCATCAATGAGCAGTTCTTC; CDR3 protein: CASRQGLINEQFF
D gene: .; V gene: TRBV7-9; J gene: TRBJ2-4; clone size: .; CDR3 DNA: TGTGCCAGCAGCTACATCGAACTCCAAAACATTCAGTACTTC; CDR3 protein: CASSYIELQNIQYF
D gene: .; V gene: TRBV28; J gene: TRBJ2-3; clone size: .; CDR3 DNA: TGTGCCAGCAGTTTGCGGGATTCGGCAGATACGCAGTATTTT; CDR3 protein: CASSLRDSADTQYF
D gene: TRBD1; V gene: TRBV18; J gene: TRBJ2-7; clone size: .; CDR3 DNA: TGTGCCAGCTCAGGGGGACAGGGGATTAGCTCCTACGAGCAGTACTTC; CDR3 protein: CASSGGQGISSYEQYF
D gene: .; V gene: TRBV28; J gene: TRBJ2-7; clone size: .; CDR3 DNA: TGTGCCAGCACTGAACGGGGGTACTACGAGCAGTACTTC; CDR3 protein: CASTERGYYEQYF
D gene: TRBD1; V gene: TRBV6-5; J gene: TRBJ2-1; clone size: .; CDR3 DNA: TGTGCCAGCACCGACAGGGCGGACCCCTACAATGAGCAGTTCTTC; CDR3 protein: CASTDRADPYNEQFF
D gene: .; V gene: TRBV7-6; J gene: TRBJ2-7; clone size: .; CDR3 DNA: TGTGCCAGCAGCTTAACGGGGCCTGCGAACGAGCAGTACTTC; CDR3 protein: CASSLTGPANEQYF
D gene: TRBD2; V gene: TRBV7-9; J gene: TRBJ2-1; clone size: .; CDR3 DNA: TGTGCCAGCAGCTTGACTAGCGGGAACAATGAGCAGTTCTTC; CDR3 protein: CASSLTSGNNEQFF
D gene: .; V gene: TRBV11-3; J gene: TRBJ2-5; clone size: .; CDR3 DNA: TGTGCCAGCAGCTTAGGGTTGACCGGGACCCAAGAGACCCAGTACTTC; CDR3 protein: CASSLGLTGTQETQYF
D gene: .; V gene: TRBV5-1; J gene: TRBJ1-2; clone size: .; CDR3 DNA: TGCGCCAGCAGCCCCTCGCGGGGAGATGGCTACACCTTC; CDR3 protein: CASSPSRGDGYTF
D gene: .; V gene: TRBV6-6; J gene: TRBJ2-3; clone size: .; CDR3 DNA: TGTGCCAGCAGTTACTCGCCAGCTGATACGCAGTATTTT; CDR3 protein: CASSYSPADTQYF
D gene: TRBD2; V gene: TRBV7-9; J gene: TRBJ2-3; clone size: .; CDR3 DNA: TGTGCCAGCAGCCCCCGGCTGGGACTAGGGGCAGATACGCAGTATTTT; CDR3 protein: CASSPRLGLGADTQYF
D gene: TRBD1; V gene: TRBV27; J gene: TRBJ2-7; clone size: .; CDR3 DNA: TGTGCCAGCACCCCGACAGGGGGTTCCTACGAGCAGTACTTC; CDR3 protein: CASTPTGGSYEQYF
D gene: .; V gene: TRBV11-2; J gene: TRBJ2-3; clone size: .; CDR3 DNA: TGTGCCAGCAGCTCCCTGGGCCGGAGCACAGATACGCAGTATTTT; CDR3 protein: CASSSLGRSTDTQYF
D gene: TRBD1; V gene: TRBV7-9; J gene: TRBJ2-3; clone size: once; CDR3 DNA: TGTGCCAGCGTGGGAGGACCCAGGGGGCGAGATACGCAGTATTTT; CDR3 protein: CASVGGPRGRDTQYF
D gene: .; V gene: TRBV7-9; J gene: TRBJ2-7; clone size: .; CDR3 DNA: TGTGCCAGCAGCTCCTCCCCGGGACAACCCAACTACGAGCAGTACTTC; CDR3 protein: CASSSSPGQPNYEQYF
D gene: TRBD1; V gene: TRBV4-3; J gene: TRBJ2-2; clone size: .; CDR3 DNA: TGCGCCAGCAGCCAAGTGGGACAGGGTTTGGTCACCGGGGAGCTGTTTTTT; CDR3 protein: CASSQVGQGLVTGELFF
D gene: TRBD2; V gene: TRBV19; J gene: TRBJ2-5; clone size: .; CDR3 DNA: TGTGCCAGTAGTAAGAATAGCGGGAGCCGAGAGACCCAGTACTTC; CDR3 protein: CASSKNSGSRETQYF
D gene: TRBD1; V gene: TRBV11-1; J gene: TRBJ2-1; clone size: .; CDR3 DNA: TGTGCCAGCAGCTTGGAGACAGGGGATAACAATGAGCAGTTCTTC; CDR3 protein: CASSLETGDNNEQFF
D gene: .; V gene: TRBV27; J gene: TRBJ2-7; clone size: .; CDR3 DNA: TGTGCCAGCAGTCCCTCAAGTGGGGACAAGAATGACGAGCAGTACTTC; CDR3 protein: CASSPSSGDKNDEQYF
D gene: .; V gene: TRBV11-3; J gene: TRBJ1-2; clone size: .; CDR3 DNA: TGTGCCAGGCCGACAGGACGGACCTATGGCTACACCTTC; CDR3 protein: CARPTGRTYGYTF
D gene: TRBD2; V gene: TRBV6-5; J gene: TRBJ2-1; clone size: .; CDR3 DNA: TGTGCCAGCAGTTACCTCGGGACTACCTTAAACAATGAGCAGTTCTTC; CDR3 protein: CASSYLGTTLNNEQFF
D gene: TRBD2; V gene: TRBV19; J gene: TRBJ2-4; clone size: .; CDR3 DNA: TGTGCCAGTAGTGATCCTAGCGGGAGGTCCGCCCCAAACATTCAGTACTTC; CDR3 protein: CASSDPSGRSAPNIQYF
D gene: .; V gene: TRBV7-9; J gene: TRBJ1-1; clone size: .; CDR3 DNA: TGTGCCAGCAGCTCACAGGCCCTCAACACTGAAGCTTTCTTT; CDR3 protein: CASSSQALNTEAFF
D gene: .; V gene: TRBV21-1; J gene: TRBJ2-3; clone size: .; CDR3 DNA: TGTGCCAGCAGCAAAGCTGAACCGGGATCAAGCACAGATACGCAGTATTTT; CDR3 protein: CASSKAEPGSSTDTQYF
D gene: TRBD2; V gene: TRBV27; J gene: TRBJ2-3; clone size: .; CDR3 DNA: TGTGCCAGCAGTTGGGGGACTAGCGGAAACACAGATACGCAGTATTTT; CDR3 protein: CASSWGTSGNTDTQYF
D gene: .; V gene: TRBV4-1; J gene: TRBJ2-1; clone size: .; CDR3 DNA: TGCGCCAGCAGCCCCGCCAGCAACGGTGAGCAGTTCTTC; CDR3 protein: CASSPASNGEQFF
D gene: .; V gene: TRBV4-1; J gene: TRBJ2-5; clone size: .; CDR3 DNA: TGCGCCAGCAGCCAAGAACAGGCTCCCCAAGAGACCCAGTACTTC; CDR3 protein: CASSQEQAPQETQYF
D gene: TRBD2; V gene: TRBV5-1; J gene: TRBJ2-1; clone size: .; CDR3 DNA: TGCGCCAGCAGGCCTAGCGGGAGGGACAATGAGCAGTTCTTC; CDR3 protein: CASRPSGRDNEQFF
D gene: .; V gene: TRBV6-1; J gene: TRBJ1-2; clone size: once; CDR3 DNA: TGTGCCAGCAGTACCCCGGACACCTATTTTGGGTGTACCTTC; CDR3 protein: CASSTPDTYFGCTF
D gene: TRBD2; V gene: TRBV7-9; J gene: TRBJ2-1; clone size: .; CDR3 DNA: TGTGCCAGCAGCCGCAAACTAGCGGGAGATGTGGAGCAGTTCTTC; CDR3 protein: CASSRKLAGDVEQFF
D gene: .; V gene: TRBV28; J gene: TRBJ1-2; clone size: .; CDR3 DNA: TGTGCCAGCAGTCCCGTGGACGGGTCGGTAGGCTATGGCTACACCTTC; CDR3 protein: CASSPVDGSVGYGYTF
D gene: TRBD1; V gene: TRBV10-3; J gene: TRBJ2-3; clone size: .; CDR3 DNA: TGTGCCACACACCCCGGACAGGGGAGCACAGATACGCAGTATTTT; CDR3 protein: CATHPGQGSTDTQYF
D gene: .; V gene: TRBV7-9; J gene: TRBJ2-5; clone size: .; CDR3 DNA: TGTGCCAGCAGCTTCTCCCGTGGATTCCAAGAGACCCAGTACTTC; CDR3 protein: CASSFSRGFQETQYF
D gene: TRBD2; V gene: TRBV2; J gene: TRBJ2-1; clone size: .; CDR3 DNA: TGTGCCAGCAGCTCCATGTCTAGCGGGACCTACAATGAGCAGTTCTTC; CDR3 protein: CASSSMSSGTYNEQFF
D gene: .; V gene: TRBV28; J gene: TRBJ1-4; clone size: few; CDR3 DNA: TGTGCCAGCAGTTTATCGACGGGAACGGATTCAACTAATGAAAAACTGTTTTTT; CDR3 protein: CASSLSTGTDSTNEKLFF
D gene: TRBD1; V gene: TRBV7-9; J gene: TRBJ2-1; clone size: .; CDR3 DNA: TGTGCCAGCAGGAGGCCGGGACAGGGTTACAATGAGCAGTTCTTC; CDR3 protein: CASRRPGQGYNEQFF
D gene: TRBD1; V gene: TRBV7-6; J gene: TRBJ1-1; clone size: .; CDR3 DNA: TGTGCCAGCAGCCCACGGACAGGGTACACTGAAGCTTTCTTT; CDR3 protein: CASSPRTGYTEAFF
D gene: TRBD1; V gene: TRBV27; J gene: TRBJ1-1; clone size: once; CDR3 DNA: TGTGCCAGCAGTTTCCTGGGACAGGGGCGTGAAGCTTTCTTT; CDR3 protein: CASSFLGQGREAFF
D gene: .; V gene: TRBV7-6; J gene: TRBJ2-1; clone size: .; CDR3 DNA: TGTGCCAGCAGCTTAGGTCCTGGGCGGGAGCAGGGGTGGGGCAATGAGCAGTTCTTC; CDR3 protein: CASSLGPGREQGWGNEQFF
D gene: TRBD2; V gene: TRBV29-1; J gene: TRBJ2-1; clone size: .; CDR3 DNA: TGCAGCGTTTCGGGACTAGCGGGAGGGACAAGCTCCTACAATGAGCAGTTCTTC; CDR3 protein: CSVSGLAGGTSSYNEQFF
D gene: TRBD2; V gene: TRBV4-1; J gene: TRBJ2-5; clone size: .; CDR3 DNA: TGCGCCAGCAGCCCCGGGACTAGCGGGAGAGGGGAGACCCAGTACTTC; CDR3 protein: CASSPGTSGRGETQYF
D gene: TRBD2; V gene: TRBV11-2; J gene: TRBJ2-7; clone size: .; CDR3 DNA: TGTGCCAGCAGCTTCCACTCTAGCGGGGGCTACGAGCAGTACTTC; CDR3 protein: CASSFHSSGGYEQYF
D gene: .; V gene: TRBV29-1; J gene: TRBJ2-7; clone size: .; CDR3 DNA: TGCAGCGTAGGCAAGCCGGATATTCGCGAGCAGTACTTC; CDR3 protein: CSVGKPDIREQYF
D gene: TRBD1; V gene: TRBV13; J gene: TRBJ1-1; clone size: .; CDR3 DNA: TGTGCCAGCAGTCCGAAGGGGACAGGGGTTACTGAAGCTTTCTTT; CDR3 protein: CASSPKGTGVTEAFF
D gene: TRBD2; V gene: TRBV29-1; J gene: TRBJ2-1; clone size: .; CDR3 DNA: TGCAGCGTTGACCGGGAGGACAATGAGCAGTTCTTC; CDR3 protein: CSVDREDNEQFF
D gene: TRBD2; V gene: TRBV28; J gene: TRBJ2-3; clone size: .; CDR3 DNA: TGTGCCAGCAGTGGAACTAGCGGAGGGCACACAGATACGCAGTATTTT; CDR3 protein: CASSGTSGGHTDTQYF
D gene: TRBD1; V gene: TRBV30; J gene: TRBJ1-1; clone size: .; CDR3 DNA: TGTGCCTGGAGTTCGGGACAGGGGGTTGAAGCTTTCTTT; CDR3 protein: CAWSSGQGVEAFF
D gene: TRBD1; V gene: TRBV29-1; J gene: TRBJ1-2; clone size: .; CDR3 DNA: TGCAGCATCCGGACAGGGGTACGATATGGCTACACCTTC; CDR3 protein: CSIRTGVRYGYTF
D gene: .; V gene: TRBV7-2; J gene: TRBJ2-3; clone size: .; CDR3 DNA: TGTGCCAGCAGTTCACTCGGGGTTTGGTCGGCAGATACGCAGTATTTT; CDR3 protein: CASSSLGVWSADTQYF
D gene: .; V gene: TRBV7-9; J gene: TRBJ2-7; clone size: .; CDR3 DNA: TGTGCCAGCAGTCCTACCGTCAGGGGTGATCCCTACGAGCAGTACTTC; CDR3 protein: CASSPTVRGDPYEQYF
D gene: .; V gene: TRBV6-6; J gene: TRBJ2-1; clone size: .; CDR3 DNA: TGTGCCAGCAGTTACTCGATGGAGGGTTATGAGCAGTTCTTC; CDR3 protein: CASSYSMEGYEQFF